The 14 T cell receptor beta chains below all came from one sample that was sequenced in a study of blood T cells in healthy people across ages. It was with a sample-barcoded 5' primer and a J-beta primer mix that a second PCR of about 7 to 12 cycles was run. MiXCR was run by TCRdb on the 5' RACE reads, yielding one entry per CDR3 protein. The table shows around 400,000 distinct CDR3 sequences, with 52% occurring only once. Source material: blood. All receptors come from a man aged 60 to 69 in good health.

The chain recombines TRBV10-3 with TRBJ1-1; tentative D call: TRBD1 (5 bases). V shed 4 bases and J shed 0 bases, with 9 bases lying between them. The CDR3 length is 14 residues. The germline V gene has CDR1 ENHRY and CDR2 SYGVKD. The DNA of the CDR3 is TGTGCCATCAGTGGGGCAGGGATGAACACTGAAGCTTTCTTT. Translation: CAISGAGMNTEAFF.

In this sample, this clonotype turned up a few times. The chain is built from TRBV6-1 and TRBJ2-5; D uncertain. The CDR3 extends over 15 amino acids. V lost 1 base to trimming and J lost 2 bases, with 11 bases between them. Germline loops: CDR1 MNHNS, CDR2 SASEGT. Here the CDR3 reads CASSEDPHSQETQYF. The CDR3 DNA reads TGTGCCAGCAGTGAAGATCCCCACAGTCAAGAGACCCAGTACTTC.

CDR3 sequence: CASSLPRASGIGEQFF. For the CDR3, the DNA is TGTGCCAGCAGCTTACCAAGGGCTAGCGGGATTGGGGAGCAGTTCTTC. This rearrangement joins TRBV7-9 to TRBJ2-1, with 9 bases matching TRBD2. There are 16 residues in the CDR3. Trimming at V came to 2 bases and at J to 10 bases, leaving 12 bases not matched to a gene. CDR1 SEHNR and CDR2 FQNEAQ come from the germline V gene (reference sequence).

The rearrangement links TRBV4-1 to TRBJ1-2; 7 bases agree with TRBD1. Per germline, CDR1 MGHRA and CDR2 YSYEKL. The CDR3 is 16 residues long. Trimming at V came to 0 bases and at J to 4 bases, leaving 8 bases not matched to a gene. The CDR3 bases are TGCGCCAGCAGCCAAGAAAGTTTGGACAGGACCTATGGCTACACCTTC. Its protein is CASSQESLDRTYGYTF.

This chain connects TRBV20-1 to TRBJ2-5; tentative D call: TRBD2 (6 bases). CDR1 is DFQATT, CDR2 SNEGSKA, per germline (reference sequence). The V end lost 6 bases, the J end lost 3 bases, and 20 bases lay between the germline ends. The CDR3 is 15 amino acids. CDR3: CSAGGTETLKETQYF. In nucleotides, the CDR3 is TGCAGTGCGGGCGGGACGGAGACGTTGAAAGAGACCCAGTACTTC.

The V call is TRBV20-1, the J call TRBJ2-1, with 8 bases lining up with TRBD2. Germline-derived CDR1 and CDR2 are DFQATT and SNEGSKA (reference sequence). Unmatched junction bases numbered 10, after V lost 2 bases and J lost 10 bases. The CDR3 length is 14 residues. The CDR3 sequence is CSARRAGGVGEQFF. The DNA for the CDR3 is TGCAGTGCTAGACGCGCGGGAGGAGTTGGGGAGCAGTTCTTC.

This rearrangement joins TRBV30 to TRBJ2-3, with D tentatively TRBD2 (5 bases). The CDR3 extends over 12 amino acids. Trimming left V 2 bases short and J 5 bases short, with 8 bases between. Germline loops: CDR1 GTSNPN, CDR2 SVGIG (reference sequence). CDR3 in amino acids: CAWSSRGDTQYF. The CDR3 DNA follows: TGTGCCTGGAGTAGCCGGGGAGATACGCAGTATTTT.

Notes on this clonotype: The junction and the germline gene differ at one end; a read error may be behind it. The chain uses TRBV6-1 and TRBJ1-2, with D possibly being TRBD1 (6 bases). CDR1 is MNHNS and CDR2 is SASEGT in the germline V gene. This CDR3 region has 12 residues. Here the CDR3 DNA reads TGTGCCAGCAGGGACGGGCCGGGGGGCTGCACCTTC. Protein product: CASRDGPGGCTF.

This clonotype was counted ten times or more. This sequence joins TRBV25-1 and TRBJ2-5; D unresolved. Trimming took 4 bases from V and 5 from J, leaving 14 bases between them. In germline, CDR1 is MGHDK, CDR2 SYGVNS. The CDR3 contains 14 residues. CDR3 in amino acids: CASSGQHSGETQYF. CDR3 coding DNA: TGTGCCAGCAGTGGACAACACTCCGGGGAGACCCAGTACTTC.

The CDR3 DNA follows: TGTGCCTGGGAAGGGTCTAGTCACATTCAGTACTTC. It specifies CAWEGSSHIQYF. V and J are TRBV30 and TRBJ2-4; D uncertain. Trimming shortened V by 5 bases and J by 8 bases, and 13 bases separated the two germline ends. Germline V lookup: CDR1 GTSNPN, CDR2 SVGIG (reference sequence). There are 12 residues in the CDR3.

The table lists this clonotype with a count of one. A much larger clone sits a single nucleotide away, making a read error possible. The rearrangement links TRBV12-3 or TRBV12-4 to TRBJ2-3; no clear D gene. Trimming removed 8 bases from V and 5 bases from J, with 11 bases in between. The CDR3 loop spans 12 amino acids. CDR3 in amino acids: CASALVKDTQYF. In nucleotides, the CDR3 is TGTGCCAGCGCCCTGGTGAAAGATACGCAGTATTTT.

This clonotype occurred many times. This chain joins TRBV28 and TRBJ2-5; a possible D gene is TRBD1 (6 bases). Trimming shortened V by 5 bases and J by 5 bases, and 21 bases separated the two germline ends. CDR3 size: 16 residues. Germline assignment: CDR1 MDHEN and CDR2 SYDVKM. CDR3 region: CASSPPGHPGTETQYF. The CDR3 DNA sequence: TGTGCCAGCAGTCCGCCGGGACACCCAGGAACGGAGACCCAGTACTTC.

This chain uses TRBV28 with TRBJ2-1; possibly TRBD1 or TRBD2 for D (6 bases each). V was pared by 3 bases and J by 4 bases, with 16 bases between. The CDR3 has 16 residues. Germline V gene data show CDR1 as MDHEN and CDR2 as SYDVKM. Here the CDR3 reads CASSFTGAPGYNEQFF. The CDR3 DNA reads TGTGCCAGCAGTTTTACGGGGGCCCCCGGTTACAATGAGCAGTTCTTC.

The rearrangement joins TRBV4-3 to TRBJ2-3; D is perhaps TRBD2 (5 bases). Looked up from germline, CDR1 is LGHNA and CDR2 is YSLEER. This CDR3 spans 16 amino acids. The V end was cut by 1 base, the J end by 6 bases, with 17 bases between. The CDR3 loop is CASSQAAAQMADTQYF. The CDR3 nucleotides are TGCGCCAGCAGCCAAGCAGCGGCCCAGATGGCGGATACGCAGTATTTT.